This T cell receptor beta chain came from a study of T cells in localized non-small cell lung cancer (dated by TCRdb to 2020 to 2021). With regard to the full study: Comparing tumors with uninvolved tumor-adjacent lungs, the study looked at the T cell repertoires of roughly 250 patients with early-stage NSCLC. All 240 or so NSCLC patients in the cohort were treatment-naive and had localized lung tumors that were resected. The mean age of the NSCLC patients was about 64 years, with about 120 men and 100 to 110 women.

Turning to this clone: What this receptor recognizes is not known. Base quality data are lacking; no much larger clone is found one base away.

Looking up the germline V gene yields CDR1 SGHTA and CDR2 FQGNSA. The CDR3, from cysteine to phenylalanine, totals 13 residues. The DNA shown is the 39-base CDR3, in frame from base 1. A distance of 7 bases separates the germline ends of V and J, which lose 3 bases and 2 bases respectively. At diagnosis, peripheral blood, uninvolved tumor-adjacent lung and tumor were collected and were preserved as a mix of fresh-frozen and FFPE material. For TCR repertoire profiling, the blood samples were analyzed as peripheral blood mononuclear cells. Summary of the overall study and its limitations: Longer overall survival was associated with higher blood T cell density, whereas shorter survival was associated with higher adjacent-lung clonality. Because the study design was exploratory, TCR variables were selected using unadjusted p-values without false-discovery rate correction. Uninvolved tumor-adjacent lung showed the highest T cell clonality, higher than tumor, which suggests more focused antigenic responses in the uninvolved tumor-adjacent lung. A median of around 50 of the top 100 tumor clones were detected in paired uninvolved adjacent lung, and 25 to 35 of these tumor clones were also found among the top 100 clones of the paired uninvolved adjacent lung. Because multi-region tumor sequencing was not performed, intratumor heterogeneity could not be ruled out.

The immunoSEQ Assay was used to sequence TCR beta CDR3 regions from DNA. Under the source paper's analysis protocol: T cell density was computed as TCR beta template counts normalized to usable DNA estimated by amplifying housekeeping genes. The preseqR package was used to estimate richness by extrapolating to 400,000 templates for PBMC samples and to 120,000 templates for tissue samples. Clonality was calculated as one minus Pielou's evenness. To identify tissue-enriched TCRs, differential abundance testing was run on productive amino-acid clonotypes with a minimum total count of 5 and an alpha of 0.1. The Jaccard Index and the Morisita Overlap Index were used to quantify repertoire overlap between compartments. GLIPH clustered TCR beta CDR3s with public tetramer-defined viral CDR3s; viral motifs required at least three viral sequences plus V-gene enrichment. Imported from immuneACCESS, the table was reduced by TCRdb to in-frame sequences with V and J called. These copies leave out some clones; in studies compared against another copy, an unresolved V gene accounts for under half, and the cause of the remainder is not known. That table is the source of V, J and clone size, and D and trimming were worked out from the DNA. The table for this sample lists some 19,000 clones; around 90% of them were counted only once. The top ten clonotypes cover approximately 4.1% of the sample.

This receptor was identified in a male donor aged 60 or older with stage I squamous cell lung carcinoma. The sample in question was peripheral blood, obtained before any cancer treatment. The chain is encoded by TRBV7-2 joined to TRBJ1-1, with the identity of the D gene unclear. The DNA is TGTGCCAGCAGCTTGCAGCCAAACACTGAAGCTTTCTTT. Its amino acids are CASSLQPNTEAFF.